This T cell receptor (beta chain) stems from a study of T cell responses to AZD1222 COVID-19 vaccine. Turning to the study itself: Pooling covered second doses at about 4 or about 12 weeks.

The V gene end was trimmed by 4 bases and the J gene end by 6 bases; junction bases not matched to a gene: 15. The CDR3 has 17 amino acids. Germline CDR1 reads SGHDT; CDR2 reads YYEEEE. Measured with immunoSEQ multiplex PCR; TCRdb has only the in-frame clones, and not every one. The sample shows 110,000 to 150,000 clones, more than 85% of them seen only once. The source material was peripheral blood, sampled on day 0 of AZD1222 vaccination. The sequence came from an adult in good health. V is TRBV5-6 and J is TRBJ1-5; 8 nucleotides agree with TRBD1. DNA of the CDR3: TGTGCCAGCAGCCGGGGGTCTGGCAGGGGGCTGAGTCAGCCCCAGCATTTT. This gives the protein CASSRGSGRGLSQPQHF. Filled out from reference TRBV5-6 and TRBJ1-5, the complete variable domain reads DAGVTQSPTHLIKTRGQQVTLRCSPKSGHDTVSWYQQALGQGPQFIFQYYEEEERQRGNFPDRFSGHQFPNYSSELNVNALLLGDSALYLCASSRGSGRGLSQPQHFGDGTRLSIL.